A single sample gave rise to the 3 T cell receptor beta chains below, sequenced in a study of vaccination effects on CD4 cells after COVID-19. Here immunoSEQ multiplex PCR was the method, and the copy in TCRdb shows in-frame clones only, minus some. Found here are approximately 74,000 clones, about four fifths of them singletons; the top ten hold around 2.9%. Antigen specificity for these receptors is unknown. Using viral peptide pools, the ViraFEST assay grew out antigen-specific CD4+ T cells prior to sequencing. Investigators separated out CD4+ T cells once around nine days of culture had passed. Nobody among the vaccine recipients had prior SARS-CoV-2 infection (nucleocapsid antibodies were negative). The source was CD4+ T cells from PBMCs cultured with HCoV-NL63 spike peptides, collected before COVID-19 vaccination. Receptors were obtained from a human donor who received a COVID-19 vaccine.

This clone was recorded a few times. The V gene is TRBV19, the J gene TRBJ2-1; 7 positions match TRBD2. The V gene end was trimmed by 2 bases and the J gene end by 8 bases; junction bases not matched to a gene: 3. The CDR3 has 13 residues. Germline CDR1 LNHDA, CDR2 SQIVND (reference sequence). CDR3 DNA sequence: TGTGCCAGTAGTATAAAGGCGGGGGATGAGCAGTTCTTC. Protein sequence: CASSIKAGDEQFF.

In this sample, this clone turned up once. The chain recombines TRBV3-1 (or the pseudogene TRBV3-2) with TRBJ2-1, with 14 positions matching TRBD2. This CDR3 comprises 15 residues. After removal of 1 base from V and 11 bases from J, the junction contained 4 bases not matched to a gene. CDR1 and CDR2 (germline): LGHDT, YNNKEL (reference sequence). This CDR3 is CASSQARTSGGQQFF. Written as DNA, the CDR3 is TGTGCCAGCAGCCAAGCTAGGACTAGCGGGGGGCAGCAGTTCTTC.

The chain links TRBV9 to TRBJ2-1, with D possibly being TRBD1 (6 bases). The CDR3 extends over 14 amino acids. CDR1 and CDR2 from the germline V gene are SGDLS and YYNGEE. V dropped 4 bases and J dropped 5 bases, with 13 bases sitting between them. As DNA, the CDR3 is TGTGCCAGCAGCACACCGAACAGGGACAATGAGCAGTTCTTC. Translating gives CASSTPNRDNEQFF.